The 14 T cell receptor beta chains reported below all come from one sample, sequenced in a study of blood T cell repertoires in COVID-19. TCRdb's table, derived via immunoSEQ multiplex PCR, lists solely in-frame clones and lacks some. This repertoire shows around 93,000 clones, about 90% found once; its top ten account for roughly 11%. The sequenced material came from peripheral blood. Every receptor here comes from a man older than 75 with acute or convalescent COVID-19.

This chain links TRBV9 with TRBJ1-1; 7 bases are shared with TRBD1. CDR1 SGDLS and CDR2 YYNGEE come from the germline V gene. Trimming removed 3 bases from V and 1 base from J; junction bases left unmatched: 6. This CDR3 is built from 15 residues. DNA of the CDR3: TGTGCCAGCAGCGCAGCCGGGACAGCGAACACTGAAGCTTTCTTT. Its protein is CASSAAGTANTEAFF.

The chain carries TRBV5-4 and TRBJ1-4, with TRBD1 as a possible D gene (6 bases). From germline, CDR1 is SGHNT and CDR2 YYREEE (reference sequence). This CDR3 has 16 residues. Trimming left V 7 bases short and J 8 bases short, with 24 bases between. The CDR3, as DNA: TGTGCCAGCCCCTTGGGCCGTCGGGGGGCGGGGGAAAAACTGTTTTTT. It yields the protein CASPLGRRGAGEKLFF.

The CDR3 loop reads CASSVGGTSGSYTF. CDR3 DNA sequence: TGTGCCAGCAGTGTGGGGGGGACATCGGGAAGCTACACCTTC. The chain recombines TRBV2 with TRBJ1-2, with D possibly TRBD1 on 6 matching bases. The V end was cut by 4 bases, the J end by 9 bases, with 18 bases between. This CDR3 region has 14 residues. Germline loops: CDR1 SNHLY, CDR2 FYNNEI.

The V call is TRBV6-2 or TRBV6-3, the J call TRBJ2-7, with 7 positions matching TRBD1. This CDR3 region has 14 residues. Germline-derived CDR1 and CDR2 are MNHEY and SVGEGT. The V segment lost 4 bases and the J segment 8 bases; nucleotides outside the gene matches: 11. The DNA of the CDR3 is TGTGCCAGCAGTTTGGGGACAGACGCTGCGAAGCAGTACTTC. Residues: CASSLGTDAAKQYF.

This sequence joins TRBV25-1 and TRBJ2-7; possible D gene TRBD1, 5 bases. The CDR3 is 13 residues long. Germline V CDR1 and CDR2: MGHDK, SYGVNS. The V end was cut by 3 bases, the J end by 6 bases, with 12 bases between. CDR3 protein: CASSDPYRFEQYF. CDR3 bases: TGTGCCAGCAGTGACCCTTACAGGTTCGAGCAGTACTTC.

This rearrangement joins TRBV5-5 to TRBJ1-2, with D perhaps TRBD1 (5 bases). The germline V and J ends were trimmed by 0 bases and 8 bases, with 11 bases remaining between them. The CDR3 runs 13 residues. CDR1 is SGHKS, CDR2 YYEKEE, per germline (reference sequence). CDR3 DNA sequence: TGTGCCAGCAGCTTGGGACAGCTATGGGGCTACACCTTC. This translates into CASSLGQLWGYTF. The variable domain in full, with the rest retrieved from reference TRBV5-5 and TRBJ1-2, is DAGVTQSPTHLIKTRGQQVTLRCSPISGHKSVSWYQQVLGQGPQFIFQYYEKEERGRGNFPDRFSARQFPNYSSELNVNALLLGDSALYLCASSLGQLWGYTFGSGTRLTVV.

The chain couples TRBV24-1 to TRBJ1-6; D might be TRBD1 (5 bases). The V end lost 7 bases, the J end lost 7 bases, and 16 bases lay between the germline ends. Germline CDR1 is KGHDR and CDR2 is SFDVKD. This CDR3 is built from 15 residues. CDR3 DNA: TGTGCCACCAGAGGGGTAGACAGTGGCAATTCACCCCTCCACTTT. Translation gives CATRGVDSGNSPLHF.

This chain connects TRBV21-1 to TRBJ1-5; TRBD1, as called in the table, went unchecked against the DNA. TRBV21-1 is a recognized pseudogene. The CDR3 contains 20 residues. The chain's CDR3 is CASSKDLIRDRASSNQPQHF. CDR3 nucleotide sequence: TGTGCCAGCAGCAAAGATTTAATCCGGGACAGGGCTTCTAGCAATCAGCCCCAGCATTTT.

This clone showed up just once. The chain uses TRBV5-1 and TRBJ2-1, with TRBD2 matching 9 bases. V lost 4 bases to trimming and J lost 2 bases; unmatched junction nucleotides: 7. The CDR3 is made up of 16 amino acids. CDR1 is SGHRS, CDR2 YFSETQ, per germline. The CDR3 here is CASSLIAGAAYNEQFF. CDR3 bases: TGCGCCAGCAGCCTCATAGCGGGGGCCGCCTACAATGAGCAGTTCTTC.

This chain connects TRBV27 to TRBJ1-6, with TRBD1 matching over 7 bases. Trimming at V came to 8 bases and at J to 7 bases, leaving 11 bases not matched to a gene. The CDR3 totals 15 residues. In germline, CDR1 is MNHEY, CDR2 SMNVEV (reference sequence). This chain's CDR3 is CASSRTGTVNSPLHF. The DNA for the CDR3 is TGTGCCAGCTCCCGGACCGGGACAGTCAATTCACCCCTCCACTTT.

This chain connects TRBV5-1 to TRBJ1-1, with TRBD1 as a possible D gene (6 bases). Trimming stripped 3 bases from V and 0 bases from J, with 9 bases between. The CDR3 loop spans 14 amino acids. Germline assignment: CDR1 SGHRS and CDR2 YFSETQ. CDR3 DNA: TGCGCCAGCAGCTCAGGGGTGATGAACACTGAAGCTTTCTTT. Protein sequence: CASSSGVMNTEAFF.

The chain uses TRBV11-2 and TRBJ2-1; perhaps TRBD2 as D (6 bases). Between the trimmed V and J ends, which lost 3 bases and 7 bases, there was a span of 13 bases. Germline CDR1 reads SGHAT; CDR2 reads FQNNGV. CDR3 length: 14 residues. The chain's CDR3 is CASSFGGNRNEQFF. CDR3 in DNA: TGTGCCAGCAGCTTCGGGGGAAATAGAAATGAGCAGTTCTTC.

V and J are TRBV7-2 and TRBJ2-3; 11 bases align to TRBD2. The CDR3 covers 18 residues. With 2 bases clipped from V and 4 bases from J, the junction kept 11 bases outside the gene matches. Germline loops: CDR1 SGHTA, CDR2 FQGNSA. The CDR3 here is CASSLIAGGFNGADTQYF. As DNA, the CDR3 is TGTGCCAGCAGCTTAATAGCGGGAGGGTTCAATGGGGCAGATACGCAGTATTTT. Looking up the rest from reference TRBV7-2 and TRBJ2-3 gives the full variable domain: GAGVSQSPSNKVTEKGKDVELRCDPISGHTALYWYRQSLGQGLEFLIYFQGNSAPDKSGLPSDRFSAERTGGSVSTLTIQRTQQEDSAVYLCASSLIAGGFNGADTQYFGPGTRLTVL.

The chain couples TRBV19 to TRBJ1-6; TRBD1 agrees at 12 bases. Germline V CDR1 and CDR2: LNHDA, SQIVND (reference sequence). Trimming cost V 7 bases and J 1 base; bases outside gene matches: 5. This CDR3 has 17 amino acids. The CDR3 bases are TGTGCCAGTACCGGGACAGGGGGCGCTTCCTATAATTCACCCCTCCACTTT. It yields the protein CASTGTGGASYNSPLHF.